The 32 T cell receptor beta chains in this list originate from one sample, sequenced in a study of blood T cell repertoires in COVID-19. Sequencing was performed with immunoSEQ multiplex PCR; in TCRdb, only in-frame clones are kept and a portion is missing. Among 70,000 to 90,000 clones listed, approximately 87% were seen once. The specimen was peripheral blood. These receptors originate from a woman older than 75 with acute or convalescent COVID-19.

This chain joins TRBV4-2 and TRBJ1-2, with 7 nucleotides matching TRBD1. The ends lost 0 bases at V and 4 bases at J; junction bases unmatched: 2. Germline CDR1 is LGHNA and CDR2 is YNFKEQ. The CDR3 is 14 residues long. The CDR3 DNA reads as TGTGCCAGCAGCCAAGAGGCAGGGGGCTATGGCTACACCTTC. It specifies CASSQEAGGYGYTF.

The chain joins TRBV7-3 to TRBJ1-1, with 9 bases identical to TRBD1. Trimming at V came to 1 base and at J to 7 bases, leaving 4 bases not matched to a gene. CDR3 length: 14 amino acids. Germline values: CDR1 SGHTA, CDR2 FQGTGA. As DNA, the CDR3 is TGTGCCAGCAGCTTAAGGGGACAGGGAGGTGAAGCTTTCTTT. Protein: CASSLRGQGGEAFF.

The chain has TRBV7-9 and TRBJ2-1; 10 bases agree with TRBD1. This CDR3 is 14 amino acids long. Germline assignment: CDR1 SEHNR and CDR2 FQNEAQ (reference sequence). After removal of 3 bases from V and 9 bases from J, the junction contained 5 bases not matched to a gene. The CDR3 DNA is TGTGCCAGCAGCTTTATGGGACAGGGGAGTGAGCAGTTCTTC. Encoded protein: CASSFMGQGSEQFF.

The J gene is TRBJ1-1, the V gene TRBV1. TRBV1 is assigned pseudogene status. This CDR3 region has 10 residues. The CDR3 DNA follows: TGCACCAGCAGCCAAGATAAAGCTTTCTTT. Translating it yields CTSSQDKAFF.

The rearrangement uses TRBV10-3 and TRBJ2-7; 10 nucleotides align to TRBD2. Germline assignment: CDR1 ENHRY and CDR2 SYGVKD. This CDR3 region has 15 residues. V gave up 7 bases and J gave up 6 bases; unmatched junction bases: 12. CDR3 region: CAITEASGGLSEQYF. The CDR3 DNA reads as TGTGCCATCACCGAGGCTAGCGGGGGACTAAGCGAGCAGTACTTC.

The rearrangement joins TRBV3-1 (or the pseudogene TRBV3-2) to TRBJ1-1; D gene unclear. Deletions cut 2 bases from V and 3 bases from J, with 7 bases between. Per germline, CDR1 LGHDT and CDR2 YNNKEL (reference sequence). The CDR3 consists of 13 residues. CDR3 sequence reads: CASSQIRDTEAFF. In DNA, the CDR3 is TGTGCCAGCAGCCAAATCCGGGACACTGAAGCTTTCTTT.

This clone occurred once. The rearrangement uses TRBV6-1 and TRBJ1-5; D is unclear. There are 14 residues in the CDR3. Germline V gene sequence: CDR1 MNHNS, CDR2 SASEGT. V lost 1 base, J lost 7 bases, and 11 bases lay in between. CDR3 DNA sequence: TGTGCCAGCAGTGAAGTCCGGGAGGGCCAGCCCCAGCATTTT. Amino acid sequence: CASSEVREGQPQHF.

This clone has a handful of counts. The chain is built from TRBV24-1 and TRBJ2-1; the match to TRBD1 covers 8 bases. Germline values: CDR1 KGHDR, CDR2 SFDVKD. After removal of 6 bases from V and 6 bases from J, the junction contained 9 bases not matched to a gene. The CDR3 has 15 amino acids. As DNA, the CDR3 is TGTGCCACCAGTCTTGCGACAGGGGACATCAATGAGCAGTTCTTC. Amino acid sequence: CATSLATGDINEQFF.

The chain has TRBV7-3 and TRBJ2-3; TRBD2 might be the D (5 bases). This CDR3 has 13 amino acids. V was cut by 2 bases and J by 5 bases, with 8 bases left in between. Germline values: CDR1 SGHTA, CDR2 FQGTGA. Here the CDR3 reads CASSLVREDTQYF. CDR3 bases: TGTGCCAGCAGCTTAGTGAGGGAAGATACGCAGTATTTT.

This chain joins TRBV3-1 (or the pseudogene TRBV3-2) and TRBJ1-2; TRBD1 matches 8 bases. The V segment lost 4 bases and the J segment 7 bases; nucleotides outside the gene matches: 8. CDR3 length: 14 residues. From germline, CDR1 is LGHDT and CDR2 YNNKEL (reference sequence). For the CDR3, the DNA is TGTGCCAGCAGCCCAGGGGGCGTCGGGAGTGGCTACACCTTC. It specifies CASSPGGVGSGYTF.

The CDR3 protein is CASSPGSYNEQFF. The CDR3 DNA follows: TGCGCCAGCAGCCCCGGCTCCTACAATGAGCAGTTCTTC. This chain uses TRBV5-1 with TRBJ2-1; D call uncertain. V gave up 4 bases and J gave up 0 bases, with 5 bases separating them. This CDR3 spans 13 amino acids. The germline V gene encodes CDR1 SGHRS and CDR2 YFSETQ. Using reference TRBV5-1 and TRBJ2-1 for the parts outside the CDR3, the full variable domain is KAGVTQTPRYLIKTRGQQVTLSCSPISGHRSVSWYQQTPGQGLQFLFEYFSETQRNKGNFPGRFSGRQFSNSRSEMNVSTLELGDSALYLCASSPGSYNEQFFGPGTRLTVL.

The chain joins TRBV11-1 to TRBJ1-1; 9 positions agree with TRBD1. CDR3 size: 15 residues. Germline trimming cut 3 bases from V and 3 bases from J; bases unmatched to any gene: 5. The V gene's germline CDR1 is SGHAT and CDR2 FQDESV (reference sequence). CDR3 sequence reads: CASSFGQGRDTEAFF. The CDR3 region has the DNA TGTGCCAGCAGCTTTGGACAGGGGAGGGACACTGAAGCTTTCTTT.

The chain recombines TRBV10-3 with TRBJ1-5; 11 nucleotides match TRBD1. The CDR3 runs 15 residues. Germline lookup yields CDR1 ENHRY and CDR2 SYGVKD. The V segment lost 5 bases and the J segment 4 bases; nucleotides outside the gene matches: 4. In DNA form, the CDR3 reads TGTGCCATCAGTCCCGGGACAGGGGGGAATCAGCCCCAGCATTTT. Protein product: CAISPGTGGNQPQHF.

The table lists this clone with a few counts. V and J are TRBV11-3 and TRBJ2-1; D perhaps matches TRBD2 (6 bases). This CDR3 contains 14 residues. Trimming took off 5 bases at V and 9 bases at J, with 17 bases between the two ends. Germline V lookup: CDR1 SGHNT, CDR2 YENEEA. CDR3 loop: CASSPSQAGTEQFF. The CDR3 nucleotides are TGTGCCAGCAGCCCCTCCCAAGCGGGCACTGAGCAGTTCTTC. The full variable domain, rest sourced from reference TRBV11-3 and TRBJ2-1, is EAGVVQSPRYKIIEKKQPVAFWCNPISGHNTLYWYLQNLGQGPELLIRYENEEAVDDSQLPKDRFSAERLKGVDSTLKIQPAELGDSAVYLCASSPSQAGTEQFFGPGTRLTVL.

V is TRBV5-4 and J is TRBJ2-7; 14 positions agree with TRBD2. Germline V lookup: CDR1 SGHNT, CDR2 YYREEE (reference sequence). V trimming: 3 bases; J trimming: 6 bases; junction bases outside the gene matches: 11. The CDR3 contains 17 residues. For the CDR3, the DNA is TGTGCCAGCAGCTGGGGTGGGACTAGCGGGAGTGTATTCGAGCAGTACTTC. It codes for CASSWGGTSGSVFEQYF.

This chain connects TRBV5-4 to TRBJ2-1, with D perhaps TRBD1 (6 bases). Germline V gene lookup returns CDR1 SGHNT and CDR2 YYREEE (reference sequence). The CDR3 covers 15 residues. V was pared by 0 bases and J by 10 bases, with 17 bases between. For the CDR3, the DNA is TGTGCCAGCAGCTTGGTAGGGAAACAGGGCGGGGAGCAGTTCTTC. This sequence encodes CASSLVGKQGGEQFF.

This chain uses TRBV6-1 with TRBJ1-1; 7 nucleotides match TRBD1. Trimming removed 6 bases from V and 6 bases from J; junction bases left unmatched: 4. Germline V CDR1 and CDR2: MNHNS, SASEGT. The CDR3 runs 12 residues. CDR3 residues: CASRVGQPEAFF. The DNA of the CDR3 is TGTGCCAGCAGGGTGGGACAGCCTGAAGCTTTCTTT.

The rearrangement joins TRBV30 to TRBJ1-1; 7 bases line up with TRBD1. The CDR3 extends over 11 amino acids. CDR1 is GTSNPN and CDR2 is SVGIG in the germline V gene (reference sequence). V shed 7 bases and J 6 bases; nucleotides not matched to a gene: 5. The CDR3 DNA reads TGTGCCTTTGGACAGGTCGCTGAAGCTTTCTTT. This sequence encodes CAFGQVAEAFF.

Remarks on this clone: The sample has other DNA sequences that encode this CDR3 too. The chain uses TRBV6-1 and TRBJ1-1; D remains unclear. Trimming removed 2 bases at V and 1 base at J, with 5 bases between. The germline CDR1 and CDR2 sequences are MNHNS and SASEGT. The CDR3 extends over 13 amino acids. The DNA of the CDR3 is TGTGCCAGCAGTGAAAACAGGAACACTGAAGCTTTCTTT. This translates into CASSENRNTEAFF.

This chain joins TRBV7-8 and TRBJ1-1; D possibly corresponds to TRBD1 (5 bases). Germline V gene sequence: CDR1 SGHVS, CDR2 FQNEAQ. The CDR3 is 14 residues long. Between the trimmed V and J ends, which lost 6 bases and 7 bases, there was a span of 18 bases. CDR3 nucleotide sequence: TGTGCCAGCAGAAGCGTCCCGGGGGGAGTTGAAGCTTTCTTT. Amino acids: CASRSVPGGVEAFF.

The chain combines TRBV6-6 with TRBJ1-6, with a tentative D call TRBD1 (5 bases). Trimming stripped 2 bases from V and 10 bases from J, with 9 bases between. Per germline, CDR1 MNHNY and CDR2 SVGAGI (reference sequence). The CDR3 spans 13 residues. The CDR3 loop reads CASSYQGGSPLHF. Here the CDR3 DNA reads TGTGCCAGCAGTTACCAGGGCGGATCACCCCTCCACTTT.

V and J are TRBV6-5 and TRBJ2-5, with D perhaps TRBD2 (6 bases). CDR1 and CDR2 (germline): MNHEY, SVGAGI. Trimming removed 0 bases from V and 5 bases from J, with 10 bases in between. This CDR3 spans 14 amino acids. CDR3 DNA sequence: TGTGCCAGCAGTTACTCGACTAGGGCTGAGACCCAGTACTTC. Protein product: CASSYSTRAETQYF.

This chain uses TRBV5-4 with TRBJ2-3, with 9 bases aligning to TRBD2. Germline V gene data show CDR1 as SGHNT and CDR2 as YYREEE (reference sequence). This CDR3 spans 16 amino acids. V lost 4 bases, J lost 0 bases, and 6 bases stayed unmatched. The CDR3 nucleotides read TGTGCCAGCAGCCAGAGCGGGGGGAGTAGCACAGATACGCAGTATTTT. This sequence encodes CASSQSGGSSTDTQYF.

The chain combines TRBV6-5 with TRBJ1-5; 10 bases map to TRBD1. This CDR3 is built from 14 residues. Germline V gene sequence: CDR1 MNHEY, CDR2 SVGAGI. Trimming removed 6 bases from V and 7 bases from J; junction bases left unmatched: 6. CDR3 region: CASRTGGVGQPQHF. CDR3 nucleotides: TGTGCCAGCAGGACAGGGGGCGTCGGGCAGCCCCAGCATTTT.

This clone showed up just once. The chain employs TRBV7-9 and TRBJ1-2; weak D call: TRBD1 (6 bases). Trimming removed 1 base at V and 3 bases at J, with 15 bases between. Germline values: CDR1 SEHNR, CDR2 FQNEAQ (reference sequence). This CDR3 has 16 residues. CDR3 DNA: TGTGCCAGCAGCTTAGGTCTTCTGTACAGGGACTATGGCTACACCTTC. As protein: CASSLGLLYRDYGYTF. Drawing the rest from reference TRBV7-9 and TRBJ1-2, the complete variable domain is DTGVSQNPRHKITKRGQNVTFRCDPISEHNRLYWYRQTLGQGPEFLTYFQNEAQLEKSRLLSDRFSAERPKGSFSTLEIQRTEQGDSAMYLCASSLGLLYRDYGYTFGSGTRLTVV.

CDR3 in DNA: TGCGCCAGCGGGGGACTAGCGGCCTACGAGCAGTACTTC. It encodes CASGGLAAYEQYF. The V call is TRBV10-2, the J call TRBJ2-7; TRBD2 agrees at 11 bases. After removal of 8 bases from V and 2 bases from J, the junction contained 2 bases not matched to a gene. This CDR3 spans 13 amino acids. The germline V gene has CDR1 WSHSY and CDR2 SAAADI.

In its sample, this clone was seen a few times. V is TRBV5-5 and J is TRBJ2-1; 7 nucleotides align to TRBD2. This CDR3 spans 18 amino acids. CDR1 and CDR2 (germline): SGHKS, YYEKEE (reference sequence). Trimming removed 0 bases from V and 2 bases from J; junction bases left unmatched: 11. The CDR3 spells CASSLAGRGLGPYNEQFF. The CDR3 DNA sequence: TGTGCCAGCAGCTTGGCGGGGAGGGGCTTGGGTCCCTACAATGAGCAGTTCTTC.

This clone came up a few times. DNA for the CDR3: TGCAGCGTTGTTTTACGGCAGGGCAATCAGCCCCAGCATTTT. Residues: CSVVLRQGNQPQHF. This rearrangement joins TRBV29-1 to TRBJ1-5; the D is unclear. This CDR3 is 14 amino acids long. V gave up 4 bases and J gave up 2 bases, with 12 bases separating them. Germline CDR1 SQVTM, CDR2 ANQGSEA.

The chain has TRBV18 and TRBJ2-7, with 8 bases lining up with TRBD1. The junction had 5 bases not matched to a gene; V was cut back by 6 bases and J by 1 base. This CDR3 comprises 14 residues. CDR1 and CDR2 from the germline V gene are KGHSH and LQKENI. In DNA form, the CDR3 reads TGTGCCAGCTCCTTAGACAGGGGTTCCTACGAGCAGTACTTC. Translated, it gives CASSLDRGSYEQYF.

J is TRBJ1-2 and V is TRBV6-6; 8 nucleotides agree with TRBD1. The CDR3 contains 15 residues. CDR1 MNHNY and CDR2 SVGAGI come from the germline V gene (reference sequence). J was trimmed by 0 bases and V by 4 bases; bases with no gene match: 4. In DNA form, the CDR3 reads TGTGCCAGCAGTTCTCGGACAGGGCCTAACTATGGCTACACCTTC. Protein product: CASSSRTGPNYGYTF.

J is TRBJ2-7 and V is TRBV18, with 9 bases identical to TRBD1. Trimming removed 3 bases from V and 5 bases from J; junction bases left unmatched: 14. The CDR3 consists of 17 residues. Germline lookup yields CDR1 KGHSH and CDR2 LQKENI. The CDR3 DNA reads TGTGCCAGCTCACCGTTAAATACGGGACAGGGAACCCACGAGCAGTACTTC. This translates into CASSPLNTGQGTHEQYF. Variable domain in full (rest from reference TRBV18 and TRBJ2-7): NAGVMQNPRHLVRRRGQEARLRCSPMKGHSHVYWYRQLPEEGLKFMVYLQKENIIDESGMPKERFSAEFPKEGPSILRIQQVVRGDSAAYFCASSPLNTGQGTHEQYFGPGTRLTVT.

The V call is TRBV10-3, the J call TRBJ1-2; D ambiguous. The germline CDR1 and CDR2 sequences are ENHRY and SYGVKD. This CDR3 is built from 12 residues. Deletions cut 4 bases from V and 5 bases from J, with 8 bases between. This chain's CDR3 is CAISAQSYGYTF. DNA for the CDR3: TGTGCCATCAGTGCCCAGTCGTATGGCTACACCTTC.